This TCR beta chain was sequenced in a study of T-cell reconstitution after alpha-beta-depleted transplantation in children. Whole-study findings and limits: After transplant, at about two months, alpha-beta T cells were reportedly derived from several hundred expanded graft clones. Surviving recipient T cells and thymic progenitors underlay high day-60 TCRbeta diversity in some patients. Diversity and T-cell counts at one year after transplant derived mostly from new T cells.

V was pared by 1 base and J by 1 base, with 6 bases of the junction left unmatched. The CDR3 sequence is 16 residues long. The V gene's germline CDR1 is MGHRA and CDR2 YSYEKL. Unique molecular identifiers tagged the TCRbeta library. TCRdb re-called the PCR reads through MiXCR, storing one row per CDR3 protein. This sample yields around 440,000 distinct CDR3 sequences, of which roughly 16% are seen a single time; 25% to 30% belongs to the top ten. Comments on this clonotype: Its antigen is unknown.

This TCR was recovered from a boy under two years old who had a stem cell transplant for Wiskott-Aldrich syndrome, so the T cells may come from the graft donor. V and J are TRBV4-1 and TRBJ2-7; TRBD1 matches at 8 bases. The sample in question was PBMCs, mostly from graft donor cells, obtained 360 days after TCRalphabeta/CD19-depleted stem cell transplant. The CDR3 is CASSQVFRGPSYEQYF. CDR3 nucleotide sequence: TGCGCCAGCAGCCAAGTTTTCAGGGGGCCATCCTACGAGCAGTACTTC.